Sequencing of this TCR beta chain was carried out in a study of blood T cell repertoires in COVID-19. Study-level information: PBMCs, B-cell-depleted T cells, or T cells were the source of the cDNA or gDNA that made up the material.

As processed by the authors: Nucleated cell number was recorded as an estimate derived from reference gene primer amplification. Assay used: immunoSEQ multiplex PCR; TCRdb lists only in-frame clones, some missing. That table supplies the V and J calls and clone size; D and trimming were determined from the DNA. This table holds a few hundred thousand clones, 81% found once. From germline, CDR1 is LGHDT and CDR2 YNNKEL (reference sequence). The CDR3 has 16 amino acids. V shed 4 bases and J 2 bases; nucleotides not matched to a gene: 7. The receptor comes from a human donor with acute or convalescent COVID-19. The donor label of this sample is uncertain. Material for sequencing was peripheral blood. This chain uses TRBV3-1 (or the pseudogene TRBV3-2) with TRBJ1-4; TRBD1 matches at 7 bases. The DNA for the CDR3 is TGTGCCAGCAGCCTAGAAGGGGGCAGGACTAATGAAAAACTGTTTTTT. It translates to CASSLEGGRTNEKLFF.